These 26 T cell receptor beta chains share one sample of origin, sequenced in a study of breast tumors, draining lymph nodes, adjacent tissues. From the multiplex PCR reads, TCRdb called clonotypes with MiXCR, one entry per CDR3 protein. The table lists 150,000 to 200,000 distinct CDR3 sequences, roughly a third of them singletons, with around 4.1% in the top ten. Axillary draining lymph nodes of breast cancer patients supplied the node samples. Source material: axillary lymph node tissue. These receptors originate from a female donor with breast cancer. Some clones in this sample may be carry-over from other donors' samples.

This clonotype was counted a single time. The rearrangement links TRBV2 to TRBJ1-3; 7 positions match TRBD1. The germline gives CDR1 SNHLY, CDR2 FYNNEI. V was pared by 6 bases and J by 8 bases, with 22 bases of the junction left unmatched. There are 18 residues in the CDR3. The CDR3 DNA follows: TGTGCCAGCAGCAAGGGGGCGACGACCTCTCACTATGGCTACACCATATATTTT. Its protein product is CASSKGATTSHYGYTIYF.

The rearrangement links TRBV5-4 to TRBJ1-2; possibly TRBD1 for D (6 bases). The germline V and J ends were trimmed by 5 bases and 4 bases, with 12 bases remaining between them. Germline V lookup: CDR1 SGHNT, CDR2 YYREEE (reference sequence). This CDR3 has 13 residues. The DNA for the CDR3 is TGTGCCAGCAGACCAGGGGAGGCCTATGGCTACACCTTC. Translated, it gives CASRPGEAYGYTF.

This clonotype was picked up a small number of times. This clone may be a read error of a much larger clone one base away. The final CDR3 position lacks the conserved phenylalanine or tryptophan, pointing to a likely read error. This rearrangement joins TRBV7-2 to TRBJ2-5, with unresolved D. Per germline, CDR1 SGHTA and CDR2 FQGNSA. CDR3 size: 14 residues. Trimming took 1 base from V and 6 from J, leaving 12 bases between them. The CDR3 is CASSLEPGSQTQYL. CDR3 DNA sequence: TGTGCCAGCAGCTTAGAACCTGGCTCGCAGACCCAGTACCTC.

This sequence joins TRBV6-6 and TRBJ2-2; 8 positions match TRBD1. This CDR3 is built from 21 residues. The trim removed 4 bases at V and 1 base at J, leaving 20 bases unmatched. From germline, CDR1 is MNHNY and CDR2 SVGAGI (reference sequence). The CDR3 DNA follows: TGTGCCAGCAGTTCCGATACACCCGGTGCTTTCGGGACAGGGAACACCGGGGAGCTGTTTTTT. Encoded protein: CASSSDTPGAFGTGNTGELFF.

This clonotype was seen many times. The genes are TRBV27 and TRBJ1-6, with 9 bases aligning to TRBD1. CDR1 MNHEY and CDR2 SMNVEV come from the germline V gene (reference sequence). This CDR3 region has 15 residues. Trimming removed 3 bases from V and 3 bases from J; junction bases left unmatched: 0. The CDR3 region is CASSLTGGYNSPLHF. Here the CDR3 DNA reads TGTGCCAGCAGTTTGACAGGGGGCTATAATTCACCCCTCCACTTT.

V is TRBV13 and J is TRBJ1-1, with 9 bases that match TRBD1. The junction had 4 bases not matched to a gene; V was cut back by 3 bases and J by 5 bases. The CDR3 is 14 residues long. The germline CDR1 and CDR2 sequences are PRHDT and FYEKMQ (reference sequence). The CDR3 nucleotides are TGTGCCAGCAGCTTTACAGGGGGCCTTACTGAAGCTTTCTTT. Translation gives CASSFTGGLTEAFF.

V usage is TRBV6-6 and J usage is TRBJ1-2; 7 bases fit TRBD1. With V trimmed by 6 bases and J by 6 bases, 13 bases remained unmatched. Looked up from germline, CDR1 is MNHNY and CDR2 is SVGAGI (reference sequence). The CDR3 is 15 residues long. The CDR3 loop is CASRSGAQGRNGYTF. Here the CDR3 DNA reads TGTGCCAGCAGATCAGGGGCACAGGGGAGGAATGGCTACACCTTC.

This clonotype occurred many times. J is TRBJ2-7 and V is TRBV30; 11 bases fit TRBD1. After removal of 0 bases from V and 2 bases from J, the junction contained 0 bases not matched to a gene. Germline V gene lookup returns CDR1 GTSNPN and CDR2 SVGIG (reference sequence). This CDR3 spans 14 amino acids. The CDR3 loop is CAWSVGQGAYEQYF. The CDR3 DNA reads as TGTGCCTGGAGTGTGGGACAGGGGGCCTACGAGCAGTACTTC.

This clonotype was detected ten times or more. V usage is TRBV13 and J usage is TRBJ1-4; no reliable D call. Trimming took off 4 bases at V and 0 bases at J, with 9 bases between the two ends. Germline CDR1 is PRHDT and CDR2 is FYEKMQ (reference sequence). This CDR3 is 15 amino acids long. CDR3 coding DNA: TGTGCCAGCAGCTGGAGCAGAACAACTAATGAAAAACTGTTTTTT. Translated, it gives CASSWSRTTNEKLFF.

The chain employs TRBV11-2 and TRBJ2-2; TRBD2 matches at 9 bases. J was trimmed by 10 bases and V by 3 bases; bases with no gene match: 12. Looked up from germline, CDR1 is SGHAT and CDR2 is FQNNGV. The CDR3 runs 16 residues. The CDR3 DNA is TGTGCCAGCAGCTTTTGGAGGGCGGGGGGGGCGATGGAGCTGTTTTTT. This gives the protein CASSFWRAGGAMELFF. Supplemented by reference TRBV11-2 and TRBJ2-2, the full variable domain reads EAGVAQSPRYKIIEKRQSVAFWCNPISGHATLYWYQQILGQGPKLLIQFQNNGVVDDSQLPKDRFSAERLKGVDSTLKIQPAKLEDSAVYLCASSFWRAGGAMELFFGEGSRLTVL.

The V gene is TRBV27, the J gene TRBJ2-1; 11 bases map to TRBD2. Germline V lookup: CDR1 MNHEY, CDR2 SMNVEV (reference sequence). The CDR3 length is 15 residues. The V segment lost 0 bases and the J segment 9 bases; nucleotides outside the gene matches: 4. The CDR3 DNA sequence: TGTGCCAGCAGTTTATCCCTCGGGACTAGCGGTGAGCAGTTCTTC. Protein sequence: CASSLSLGTSGEQFF.

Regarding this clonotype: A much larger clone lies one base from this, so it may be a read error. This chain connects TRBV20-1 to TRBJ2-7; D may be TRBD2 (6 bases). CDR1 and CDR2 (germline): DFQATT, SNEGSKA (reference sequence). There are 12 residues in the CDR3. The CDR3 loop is CSAPGLSYEPYF. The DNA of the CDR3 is TGCAGTGCCCCGGGACTCTCCTACGAGCCGTACTTC.

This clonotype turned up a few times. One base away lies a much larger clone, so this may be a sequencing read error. CDR3 region: CASRDRGPEKPFF. In nucleotides, the CDR3 is TGTGCCAGTAGGGACAGGGGACCGGAAAAACCGTTTTTT. The chain carries TRBV19 and TRBJ1-4; 9 bases match TRBD1. Germline CDR1 reads LNHDA; CDR2 reads SQIVND (reference sequence). This CDR3 has 13 amino acids. Drawing the rest from reference TRBV19 and TRBJ1-4, the complete variable domain is DGGITQSPKYLFRKEGQNVTLSCEQNLNHDAMYWYRQDPGQGLRLIYYSQIVNDFQKGDIAEGYSVSREKKESFPLTVTSAQKNPTAFYLCASRDRGPEKPFFGSGTQLSVL.

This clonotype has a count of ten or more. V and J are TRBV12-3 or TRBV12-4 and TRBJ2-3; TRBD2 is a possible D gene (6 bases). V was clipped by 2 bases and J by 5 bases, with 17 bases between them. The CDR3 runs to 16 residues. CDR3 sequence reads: CASSLMGGKVGDTQYF. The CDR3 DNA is TGTGCCAGCAGTTTAATGGGCGGGAAGGTAGGAGATACGCAGTATTTT.

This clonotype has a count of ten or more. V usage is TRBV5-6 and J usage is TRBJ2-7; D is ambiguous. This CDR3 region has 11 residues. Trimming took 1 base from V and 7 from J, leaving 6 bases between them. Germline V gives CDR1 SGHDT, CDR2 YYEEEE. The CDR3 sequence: CASSLLREQYF. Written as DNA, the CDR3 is TGTGCCAGCAGCTTGCTCAGGGAGCAGTACTTC.

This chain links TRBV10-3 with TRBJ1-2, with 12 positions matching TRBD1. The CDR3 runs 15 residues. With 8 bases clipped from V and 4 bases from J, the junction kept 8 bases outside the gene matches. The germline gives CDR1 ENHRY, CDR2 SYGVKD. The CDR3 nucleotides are TGTGCCATCGATGAGGGACAGGGGGCAATCTATGGCTACACCTTC. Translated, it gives CAIDEGQGAIYGYTF.

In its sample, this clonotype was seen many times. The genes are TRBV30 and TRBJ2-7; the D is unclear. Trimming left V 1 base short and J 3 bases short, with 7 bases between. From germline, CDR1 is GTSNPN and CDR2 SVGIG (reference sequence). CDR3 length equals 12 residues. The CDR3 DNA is TGTGCCTGGAGTGAGGAGATCTACGAGCAGTACTTC. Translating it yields CAWSEEIYEQYF.

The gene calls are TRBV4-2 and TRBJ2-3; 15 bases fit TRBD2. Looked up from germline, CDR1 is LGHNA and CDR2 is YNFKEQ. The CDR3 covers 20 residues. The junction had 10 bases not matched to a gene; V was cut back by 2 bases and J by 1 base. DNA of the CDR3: TGTGCCAGCAGCCAATCCCCGGGACTAGCGGGAGGCACAGGCACAGATACGCAGTATTTT. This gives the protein CASSQSPGLAGGTGTDTQYF.

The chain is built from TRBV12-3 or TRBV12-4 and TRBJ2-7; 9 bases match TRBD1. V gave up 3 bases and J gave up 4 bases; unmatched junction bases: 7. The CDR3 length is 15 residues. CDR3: CASSLGGQGRYEQYF. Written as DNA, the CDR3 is TGTGCCAGCAGTTTGGGGGGACAGGGTCGGTACGAGCAGTACTTC.

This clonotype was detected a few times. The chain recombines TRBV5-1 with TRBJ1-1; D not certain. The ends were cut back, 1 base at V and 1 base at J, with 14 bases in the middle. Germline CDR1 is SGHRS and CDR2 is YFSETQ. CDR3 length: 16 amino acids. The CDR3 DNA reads TGCGCCAGCAGCTTGCACCCCTCCCAGCCGAACACTGAAGCTTTCTTT. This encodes CASSLHPSQPNTEAFF.

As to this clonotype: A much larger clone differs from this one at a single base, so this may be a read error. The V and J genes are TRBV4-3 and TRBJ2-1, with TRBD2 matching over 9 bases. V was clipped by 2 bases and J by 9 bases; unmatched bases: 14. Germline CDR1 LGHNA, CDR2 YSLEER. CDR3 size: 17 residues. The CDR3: CASSQFPLGRGGGEQFF. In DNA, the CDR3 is TGCGCCAGCAGCCAATTTCCCCTTGGGCGGGGGGGCGGTGAGCAGTTCTTC.

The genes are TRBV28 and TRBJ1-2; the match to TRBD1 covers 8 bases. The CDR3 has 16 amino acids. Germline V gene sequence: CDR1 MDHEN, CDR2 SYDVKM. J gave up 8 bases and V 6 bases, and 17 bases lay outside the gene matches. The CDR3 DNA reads TGTGCCAGCAGCGCTCCCTCTCAGGGGGCGGTGCTGGGCTACACCTTC. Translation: CASSAPSQGAVLGYTF.

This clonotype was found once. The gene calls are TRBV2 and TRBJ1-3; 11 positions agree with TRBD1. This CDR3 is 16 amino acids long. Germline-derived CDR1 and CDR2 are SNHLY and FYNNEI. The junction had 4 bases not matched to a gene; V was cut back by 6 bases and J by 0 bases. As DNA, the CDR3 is TGTGCCAGCAGAACCGGACAGGGGGCCTCTGGAAACACCATATATTTT. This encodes CASRTGQGASGNTIYF.

The CDR3 spells CASSVGGSNSPLHF. The CDR3 coding sequence is TGTGCCAGCAGCGTAGGAGGGTCCAATTCACCCCTCCACTTT. The chain links TRBV9 to TRBJ1-6, with no clear D. V dropped 0 bases and J dropped 7 bases, with 8 bases sitting between them. CDR3 size: 14 residues. Germline CDR1 and CDR2: SGDLS and YYNGEE.

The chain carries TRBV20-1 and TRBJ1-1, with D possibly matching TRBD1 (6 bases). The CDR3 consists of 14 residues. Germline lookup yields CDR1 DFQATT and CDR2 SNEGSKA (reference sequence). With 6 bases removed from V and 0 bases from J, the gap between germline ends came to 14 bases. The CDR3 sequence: CSAQPGAMNTEAFF. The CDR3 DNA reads TGCAGTGCGCAACCAGGGGCAATGAACACTGAAGCTTTCTTT.

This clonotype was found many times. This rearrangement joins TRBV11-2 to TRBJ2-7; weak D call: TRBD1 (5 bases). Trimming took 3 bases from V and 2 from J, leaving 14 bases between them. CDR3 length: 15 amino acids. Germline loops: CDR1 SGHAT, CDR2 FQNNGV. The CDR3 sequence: CASSLKDIFPYEQYF. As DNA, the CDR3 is TGTGCCAGCAGCTTGAAGGACATCTTTCCCTACGAGCAGTACTTC.